This T cell receptor (beta chain) originates from a study of lung T cells in sarcoidosis with Löfgren's syndrome. Using its own MiXCR run on the reads, TCRdb lists one record per CDR3 protein. The repertoire consists of some 21,000 distinct CDR3 sequences, with 21% occurring once and the leading ten covering 0.7% to 0.9%. Germline lookup yields CDR1 SGDLS and CDR2 YYNGEE. The CDR3 covers 15 residues. Remarks on this clonotype: Its antigen is not known. A read error may produce the germline difference seen at one junction end.

Broader study findings: Löfgren's syndrome patients reportedly showed greatest TRAV12-1 and TRBV2 expansion versus controls. TRAV12-1 preferentially paired with TRBV2, with homologous CDR3s.

This sequence was found in a human donor with sarcoidosis (Löfgren's syndrome or another form), or a control subject (not recorded which). The gene calls are TRBV9 and TRBJ2-1, with 8 bases fitting TRBD2. Material: CD4+ T cells from bronchoalveolar lavage. The CDR3 DNA is TGTGCCAGCAGCGTAGCGAGCGGGAGTCACAATAAGCAGTTCTTC. This encodes CASSVASGSHNKQFF.